This T cell receptor (beta chain) was identified in a study of blood T cells in healthy people across ages (dated by TCRdb to 2015 to 2017). Describing the broader study: In model experiments, template switching captured roughly one uniquely barcoded TCR beta cDNA molecule for every two T cells. Using deep sequencing normalized with unique cDNA molecular identifiers, the study measured how TCR beta repertoire diversity changes with age. The donors were split into four age groups: young (average about 16 years), middle-aged (39), aged (more than 55) and long-lived (about 82). To avoid experimental bias, donors of different ages were distributed randomly across sequencing lanes. Two additional independent replicas of 1 million unique cDNA reads from the same blood draw were analyzed for two donors (one aged 18 to 30 and one aged 80 or older).

Libraries were built with 5' RACE. TCRdb records Illumina HiSeq 2500 as the sequencer. A second PCR of roughly 7 to 11 cycles was performed with a sample-barcoded 5' primer and a J-beta primer mix. A unique molecular identifier was introduced onto each TCR beta cDNA molecule by a template-switch 5' adaptor carrying 12 random nucleotides. Each sample yielded at least 3 million CDR3-containing paired-end reads. All of the RNA was converted into first-strand cDNA using the Mint cDNA synthesis kit, with a TRBC-specific oligonucleotide serving as the primer. All cDNA was treated with uracil-DNA glycosylase and then went through a first 18-cycle PCR with the universal primers M1SS and BC2_uni_R. The paper's processing steps were these. Each sample was normalized by randomly selecting 1 million high-quality reads, each carrying a distinct molecular identifier. Reads with shared molecular identifiers were discarded instead of being binned into consensus sequences. MiTCR, with a Q25 quality threshold and the strictest error-elimination algorithm, was used for CDR3 identification, clonotype clustering and error correction. A nonparametric unseen species model with Euler transformation was used to estimate a lower bound on total TCR beta diversity. TCRdb reran the public reads through fastp at Q25 and MiXCR, keeping productive beta chains. Rows with one shared CDR3 protein collapse into an entry with the most common genes and DNA. TCRdb, not the original authors, processed these V and J calls. The sample includes approximately 880,000 distinct CDR3 sequences, with roughly 52% observed a single time. The ten largest clones take up 13% of the sample.

In the case of this clonotype: This clone's antigen is unknown. No base qualities exist here, and no much larger clone lies one base off it.

The study at large found these results: Compared with the aged group, the long-lived group had more naive CD4+ T cells, fewer expanded clones and increased TCR diversity, suggesting age selection. Conclusive comparison of naive and antigen-experienced compartments was prevented by the profiling of bulk unsorted PBMCs. Because the CMV infection status of the donors was unknown, age-related changes in expanded clonotypes may potentially have been confounded. There was a strong correlation between observed TCR beta diversity and the percentage of naive T cells measured by flow cytometry. Estimates of total diversity from one million sequenced T cells were regarded as lower bounds and underestimates. Observed TCR beta diversity per million T cells fell roughly linearly with age, and a significant reduction was already apparent by age around 44.

The 39 donors, aged 6 to 90 years, were systemically healthy Caucasian individuals from Russia. Ten milliliters of peripheral blood were drawn from each donor into EDTA-treated Vacutainer tubes. Ficoll-Paque density-gradient centrifugation was used to isolate PBMCs, with at least 7 million per sample. Total RNA was extracted from PBMCs with Trizol reagent, with at least 6 micrograms obtained per sample. For every donor, an aliquot of PBMCs went through flow cytometry to measure the percentages of naive CD45RAhigh/CD27high T cells. V lost 2 bases and J lost 5 bases; the stretch between them is 18 bases long. From a lookup of the germline V gene, CDR1 and CDR2 are MGHRA and YSYEKL. The CDR3 spans 16 residues, from the cysteine through the phenylalanine. This entry keeps only the CDR3 DNA: 48 bases, framed from base 1.

This TCR came from a man between 25 and 39 years old in good health. Rearrangement joined TRBV4-1 to TRBJ1-1; the D segment cannot be called with confidence. Sequenced sample: blood. The CDR3 here reads CASSQRQAPFGTEAFF. The nucleotides read TGCGCCAGCAGCCAAAGGCAAGCGCCCTTCGGAACTGAAGCTTTCTTT.